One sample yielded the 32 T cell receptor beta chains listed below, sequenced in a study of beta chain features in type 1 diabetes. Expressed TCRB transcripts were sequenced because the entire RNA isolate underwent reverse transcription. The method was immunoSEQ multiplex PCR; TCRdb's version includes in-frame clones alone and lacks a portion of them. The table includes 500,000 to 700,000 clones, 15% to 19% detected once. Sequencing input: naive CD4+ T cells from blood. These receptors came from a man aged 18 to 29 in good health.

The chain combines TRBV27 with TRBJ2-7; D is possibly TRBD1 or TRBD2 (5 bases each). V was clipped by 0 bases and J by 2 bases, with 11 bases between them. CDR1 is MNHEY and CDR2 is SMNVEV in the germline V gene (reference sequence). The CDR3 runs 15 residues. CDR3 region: CASSLSGVGTYEQYF. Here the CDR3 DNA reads TGTGCCAGCAGTTTATCGGGGGTTGGGACCTACGAGCAGTACTTC.

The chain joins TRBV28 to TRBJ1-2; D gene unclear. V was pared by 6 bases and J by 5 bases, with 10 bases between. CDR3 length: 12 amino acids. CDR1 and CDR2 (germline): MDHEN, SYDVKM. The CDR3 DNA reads TGTGCCAGCAGCGTTAGACATTATGGCTACACCTTC. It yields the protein CASSVRHYGYTF.

The CDR3 DNA is TGTGCCAGCAGCACCGGGTCCCCAGGGACAGATACGCAGTATTTT. This gives the protein CASSTGSPGTDTQYF. The chain combines TRBV7-3 with TRBJ2-3, with a weak D call TRBD1 (5 bases). The V end was cut by 5 bases, the J end by 3 bases, with 15 bases between. The CDR3 loop spans 15 amino acids. The germline gives CDR1 SGHTA, CDR2 FQGTGA. The variable domain in full, with the rest retrieved from reference TRBV7-3 and TRBJ2-3, is GAGVSQTPSNKVTEKGKYVELRCDPISGHTALYWYRQSLGQGPEFLIYFQGTGAADDSGLPNDRFFAVRPEGSVSTLKIQRTERGDSAVYLCASSTGSPGTDTQYFGPGTRLTVL.

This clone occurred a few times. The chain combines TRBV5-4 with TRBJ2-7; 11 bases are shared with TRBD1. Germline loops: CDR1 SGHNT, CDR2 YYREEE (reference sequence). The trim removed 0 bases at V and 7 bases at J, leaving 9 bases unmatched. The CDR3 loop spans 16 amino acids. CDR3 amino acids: CASSLARTGGSGEQYF. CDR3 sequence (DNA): TGTGCCAGCAGCTTGGCTAGGACAGGGGGCTCGGGTGAGCAGTACTTC. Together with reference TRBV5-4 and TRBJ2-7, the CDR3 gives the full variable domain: ETGVTQSPTHLIKTRGQQVTLRCSSQSGHNTVSWYQQALGQGPQFIFQYYREEENGRGNFPPRFSGLQFPNYSSELNVNALELDDSALYLCASSLARTGGSGEQYFGPGTRLTVT.

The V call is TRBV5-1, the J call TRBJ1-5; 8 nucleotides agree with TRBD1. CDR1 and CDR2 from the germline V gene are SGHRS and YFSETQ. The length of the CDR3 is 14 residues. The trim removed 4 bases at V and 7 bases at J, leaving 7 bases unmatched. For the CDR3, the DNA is TGCGCCAGCAGCCCCGCAGGGGGCCCCCAGCCCCAGCATTTT. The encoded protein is CASSPAGGPQPQHF.

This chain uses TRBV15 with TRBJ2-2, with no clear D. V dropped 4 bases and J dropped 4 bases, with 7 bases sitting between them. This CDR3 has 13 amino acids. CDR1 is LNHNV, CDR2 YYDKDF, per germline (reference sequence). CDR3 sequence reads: CATSKPRTGELFF. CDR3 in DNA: TGTGCCACCAGCAAACCCCGCACCGGGGAGCTGTTTTTT.

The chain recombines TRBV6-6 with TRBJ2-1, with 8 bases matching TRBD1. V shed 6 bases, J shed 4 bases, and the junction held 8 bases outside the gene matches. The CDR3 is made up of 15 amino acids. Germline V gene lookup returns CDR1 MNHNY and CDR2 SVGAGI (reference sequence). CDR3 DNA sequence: TGTGCCAGCAGCCCTGACAGGGGCTATTACAATGAGCAGTTCTTC. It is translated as CASSPDRGYYNEQFF.

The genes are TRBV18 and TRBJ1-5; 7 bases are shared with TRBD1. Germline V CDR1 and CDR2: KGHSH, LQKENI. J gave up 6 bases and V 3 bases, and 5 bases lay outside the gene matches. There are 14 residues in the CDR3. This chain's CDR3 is CASSPRQGGQPQHF. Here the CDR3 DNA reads TGTGCCAGCTCACCCCGACAGGGAGGTCAGCCCCAGCATTTT.

The CDR3 region has the DNA TGTGCCAGCAGTGCTGAGGAGCGGGAGCGGTCCTACGAGCAGTACTTC. It codes for CASSAEERERSYEQYF. The gene calls are TRBV2 and TRBJ2-7; the match to TRBD2 covers 8 bases. Germline values: CDR1 SNHLY, CDR2 FYNNEI. This CDR3 is 16 amino acids long. J lost 1 base, V lost 4 bases, and 9 bases had no gene match. The full variable domain, in which reference TRBV2 and TRBJ2-7 provide the parts outside the CDR3, is EPEVTQTPSHQVTQMGQEVILRCVPISNHLYFYWYRQILGQKVEFLVSFYNNEISEKSEIFDDQFSVERPDGSNFTLKIRSTKLEDSAMYFCASSAEERERSYEQYFGPGTRLTVT.

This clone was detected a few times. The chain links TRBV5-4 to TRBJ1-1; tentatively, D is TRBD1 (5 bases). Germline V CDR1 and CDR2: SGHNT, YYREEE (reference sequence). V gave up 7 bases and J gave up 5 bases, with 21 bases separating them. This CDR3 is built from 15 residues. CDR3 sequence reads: CASFSWQGGETEAFF. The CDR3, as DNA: TGTGCCAGCTTCAGCTGGCAGGGAGGAGAAACTGAAGCTTTCTTT.

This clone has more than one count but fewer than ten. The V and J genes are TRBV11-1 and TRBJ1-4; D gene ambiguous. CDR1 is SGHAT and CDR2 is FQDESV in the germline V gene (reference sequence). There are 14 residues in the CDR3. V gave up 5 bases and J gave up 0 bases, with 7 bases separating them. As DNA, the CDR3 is TGTGCCAGCAGCCCCGGCCCAACTAATGAAAAACTGTTTTTT. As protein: CASSPGPTNEKLFF. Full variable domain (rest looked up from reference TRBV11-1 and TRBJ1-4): EAEVAQSPRYKITEKSQAVAFWCDPISGHATLYWYRQILGQGPELLVQFQDESVVDDSQLPKDRFSAERLKGVDSTLKIQPAELGDSAMYLCASSPGPTNEKLFFGSGTQLSVL.

The CDR3 loop is CASSLWRRSGEMNTEAFF. The CDR3 bases are TGTGCCAGCAGCTTGTGGCGCAGGAGCGGAGAAATGAACACTGAAGCTTTCTTT. The chain combines TRBV7-2 with TRBJ1-1; the D is unclear. Trimming took off 3 bases at V and 0 bases at J, with 20 bases between the two ends. The CDR3 is 18 amino acids. The germline gives CDR1 SGHTA, CDR2 FQGNSA.

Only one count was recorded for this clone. CDR3 loop: CASSQAGPGANVLTF. The CDR3, as DNA: TGCGCCAGCAGCCAAGCCGGACCCGGGGCCAACGTCCTGACTTTC. The rearrangement joins TRBV4-3 to TRBJ2-6; no clear D gene. Germline CDR1 reads LGHNA; CDR2 reads YSLEER. V was shortened by 1 base and J by 4 bases, with 8 bases between the two germline ends. This CDR3 comprises 15 residues.

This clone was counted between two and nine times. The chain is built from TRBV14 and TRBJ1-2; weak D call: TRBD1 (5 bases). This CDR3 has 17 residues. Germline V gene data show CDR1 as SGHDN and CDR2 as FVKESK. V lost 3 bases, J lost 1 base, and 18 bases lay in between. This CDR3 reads CASSQALGRELNYGYTF. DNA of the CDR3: TGTGCCAGCAGCCAGGCCCTTGGCAGGGAGCTTAACTATGGCTACACCTTC.

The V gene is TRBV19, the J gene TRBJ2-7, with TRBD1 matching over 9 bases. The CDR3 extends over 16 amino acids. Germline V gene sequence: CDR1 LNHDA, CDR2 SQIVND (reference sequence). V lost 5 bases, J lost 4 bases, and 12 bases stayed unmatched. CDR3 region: CASSFLAGTGSYEQYF. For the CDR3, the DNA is TGTGCCAGTAGTTTCTTAGCCGGGACAGGGTCGTACGAGCAGTACTTC.

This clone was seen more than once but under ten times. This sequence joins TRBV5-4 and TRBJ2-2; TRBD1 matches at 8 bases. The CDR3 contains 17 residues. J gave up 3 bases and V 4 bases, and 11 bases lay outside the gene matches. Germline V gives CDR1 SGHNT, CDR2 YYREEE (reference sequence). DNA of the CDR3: TGTGCCAGCAGCAAATCACCGGGACAGGCCGACACCGGGGAGCTGTTTTTT. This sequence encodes CASSKSPGQADTGELFF.

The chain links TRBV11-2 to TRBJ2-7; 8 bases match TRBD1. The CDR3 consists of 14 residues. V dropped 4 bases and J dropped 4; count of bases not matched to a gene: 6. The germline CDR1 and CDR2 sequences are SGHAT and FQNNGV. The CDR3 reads CASSYRTGRYEQYF. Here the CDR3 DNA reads TGTGCCAGCAGCTACCGGACAGGGAGGTACGAGCAGTACTTC.

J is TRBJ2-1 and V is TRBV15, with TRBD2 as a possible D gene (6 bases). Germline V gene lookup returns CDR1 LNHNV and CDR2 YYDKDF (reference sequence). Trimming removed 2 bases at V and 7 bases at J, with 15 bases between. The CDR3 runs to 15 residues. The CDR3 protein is CATSRPRGTQNEQFF. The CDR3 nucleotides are TGTGCCACCAGCAGACCCCGGGGGACCCAAAATGAGCAGTTCTTC.

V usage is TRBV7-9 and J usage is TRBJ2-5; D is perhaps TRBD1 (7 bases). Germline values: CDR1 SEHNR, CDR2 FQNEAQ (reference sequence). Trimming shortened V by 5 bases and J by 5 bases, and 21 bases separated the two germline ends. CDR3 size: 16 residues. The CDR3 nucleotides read TGTGCCAGCAGCGCGGGACAGACTGATCGGATGGAGACCCAGTACTTC. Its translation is CASSAGQTDRMETQYF.

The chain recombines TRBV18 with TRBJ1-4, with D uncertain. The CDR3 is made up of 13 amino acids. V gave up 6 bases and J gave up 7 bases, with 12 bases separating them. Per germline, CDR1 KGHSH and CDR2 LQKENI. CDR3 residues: CASSAGFGEKLFF. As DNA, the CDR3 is TGTGCCAGCTCGGCGGGGTTCGGTGAAAAACTGTTTTTT. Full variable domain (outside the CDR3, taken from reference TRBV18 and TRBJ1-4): NAGVMQNPRHLVRRRGQEARLRCSPMKGHSHVYWYRQLPEEGLKFMVYLQKENIIDESGMPKERFSAEFPKEGPSILRIQQVVRGDSAAYFCASSAGFGEKLFFGSGTQLSVL.

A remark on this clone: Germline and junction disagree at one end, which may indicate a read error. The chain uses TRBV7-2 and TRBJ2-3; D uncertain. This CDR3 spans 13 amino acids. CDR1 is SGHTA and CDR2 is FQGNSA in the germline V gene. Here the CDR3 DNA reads TGTGCCAGCAACTTAAGAGGTACAGATACGCAGTATTTT. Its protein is CASNLRGTDTQYF.

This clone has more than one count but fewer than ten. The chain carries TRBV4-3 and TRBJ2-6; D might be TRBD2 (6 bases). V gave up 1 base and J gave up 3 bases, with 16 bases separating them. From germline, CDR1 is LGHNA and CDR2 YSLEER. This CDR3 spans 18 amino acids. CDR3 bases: TGCGCCAGCAGCCAAGCCCTCAGAGGGAGGAGTGGGGCCAACGTCCTGACTTTC. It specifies CASSQALRGRSGANVLTF.

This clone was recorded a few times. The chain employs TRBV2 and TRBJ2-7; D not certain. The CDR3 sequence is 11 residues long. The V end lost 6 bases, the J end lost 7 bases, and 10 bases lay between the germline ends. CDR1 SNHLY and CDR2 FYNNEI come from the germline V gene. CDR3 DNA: TGTGCCAGCAGCCCCGCTGTGGAGCAGTACTTC. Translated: CASSPAVEQYF. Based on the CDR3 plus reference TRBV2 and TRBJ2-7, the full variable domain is EPEVTQTPSHQVTQMGQEVILRCVPISNHLYFYWYRQILGQKVEFLVSFYNNEISEKSEIFDDQFSVERPDGSNFTLKIRSTKLEDSAMYFCASSPAVEQYFGPGTRLTVT.

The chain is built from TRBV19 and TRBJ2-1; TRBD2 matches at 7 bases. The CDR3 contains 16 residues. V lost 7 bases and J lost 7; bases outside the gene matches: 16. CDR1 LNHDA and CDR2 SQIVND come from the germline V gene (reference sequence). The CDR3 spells CASTREGGPDRNEQFF. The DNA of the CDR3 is TGTGCCAGTACCAGGGAGGGAGGGCCGGATCGGAATGAGCAGTTCTTC.

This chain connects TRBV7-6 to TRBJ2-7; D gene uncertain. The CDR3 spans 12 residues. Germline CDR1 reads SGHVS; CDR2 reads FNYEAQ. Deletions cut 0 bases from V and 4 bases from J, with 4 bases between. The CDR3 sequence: CASSLAPYEQYF. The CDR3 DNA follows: TGTGCCAGCAGCTTAGCCCCGTACGAGCAGTACTTC.

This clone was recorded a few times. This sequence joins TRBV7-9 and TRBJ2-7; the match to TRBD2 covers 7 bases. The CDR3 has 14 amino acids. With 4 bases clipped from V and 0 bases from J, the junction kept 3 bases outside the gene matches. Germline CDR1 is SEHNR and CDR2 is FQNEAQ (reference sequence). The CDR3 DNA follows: TGTGCCAGCAGCTCCCGGGACTACTCCTACGAGCAGTACTTC. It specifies CASSSRDYSYEQYF.

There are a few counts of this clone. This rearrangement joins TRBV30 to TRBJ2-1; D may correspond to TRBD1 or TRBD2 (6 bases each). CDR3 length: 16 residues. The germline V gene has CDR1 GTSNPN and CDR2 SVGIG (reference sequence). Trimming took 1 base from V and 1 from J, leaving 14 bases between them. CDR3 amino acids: CAWSGRGSSSYNEQFF. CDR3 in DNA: TGTGCCTGGAGTGGGAGGGGGTCCTCTTCCTACAATGAGCAGTTCTTC.

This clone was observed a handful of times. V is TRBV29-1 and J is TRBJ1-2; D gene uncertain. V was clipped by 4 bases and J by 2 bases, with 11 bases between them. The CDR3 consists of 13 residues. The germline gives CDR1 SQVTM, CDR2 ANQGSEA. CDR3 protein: CSVVPQTNYGYTF. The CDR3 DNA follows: TGCAGCGTTGTCCCCCAGACGAACTATGGCTACACCTTC.

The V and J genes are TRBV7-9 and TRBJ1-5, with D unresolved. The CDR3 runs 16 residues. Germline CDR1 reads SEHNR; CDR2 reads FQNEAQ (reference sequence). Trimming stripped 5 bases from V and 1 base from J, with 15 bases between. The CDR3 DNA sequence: TGTGCCAGCAGCCCTTTGACCGGGTCCAGCAATCAGCCCCAGCATTTT. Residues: CASSPLTGSSNQPQHF.

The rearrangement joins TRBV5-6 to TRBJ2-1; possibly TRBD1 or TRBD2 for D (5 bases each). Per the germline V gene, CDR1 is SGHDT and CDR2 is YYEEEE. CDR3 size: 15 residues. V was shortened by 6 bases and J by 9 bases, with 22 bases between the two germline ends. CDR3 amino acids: CASTRAGGGGSEQFF. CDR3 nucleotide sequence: TGTGCCAGCACACGTGCAGGAGGTGGGGGTAGTGAGCAGTTCTTC.

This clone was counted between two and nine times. The CDR3 DNA reads TGTGCCAGCAGCTACGACAGGGACACCGGGGAGCTGTTTTTT. This encodes CASSYDRDTGELFF. This chain connects TRBV5-6 to TRBJ2-2; 7 bases are a match to TRBD1. Looked up from germline, CDR1 is SGHDT and CDR2 is YYEEEE. There are 14 residues in the CDR3. With 3 bases clipped from V and 3 bases from J, the junction kept 2 bases outside the gene matches.

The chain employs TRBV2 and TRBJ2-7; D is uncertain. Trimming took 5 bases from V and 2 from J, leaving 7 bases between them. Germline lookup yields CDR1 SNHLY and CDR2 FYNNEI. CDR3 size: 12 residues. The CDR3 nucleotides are TGTGCCAGCAGTCACGGAACCTACGAGCAGTACTTC. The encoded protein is CASSHGTYEQYF.